Listed below are T cell receptor beta chains from one sample, sequenced in a study of shared clonotypes between healthy human individuals. Measured with immunoSEQ multiplex PCR; TCRdb has only the in-frame clones, and not every one. Of over a million clones listed, 98% are singletons. The sequenced material came from naive CD4+ T cells sorted from blood. These receptors were collected from a man aged 25 to 40 in good health. Each CDR3 is given with its conserved first and last residue. The D gene is left open where the match is weak. Rows may omit the clone size; those that give it use once, few, many or a size class.

v_call,j_call,clone_size,d_call,cdr3_nt,cdr3_aa
TRBV6-5,TRBJ2-1,.,TRBD2,TGTGCCAGCATGGGACTAGCGAGCTACAATGAGCAGTTCTTC,CASMGLASYNEQFF
TRBV5-1,TRBJ1-2,few,TRBD1,TGCGCCAGCAGCTTCGGACAGGGGAATGGCTACACCTTC,CASSFGQGNGYTF
TRBV30,TRBJ2-1,.,TRBD2,TGTGCCTGGAGTATCCCGGGACTAGCGGGAGGTGGGTACAATGAGCAGTTCTTC,CAWSIPGLAGGGYNEQFF
TRBV9,TRBJ2-7,.,TRBD2,TGTGCCAGCAGCGTAGGGCTAGCGGAATCCTACGAGCAGTACTTC,CASSVGLAESYEQYF
TRBV28,TRBJ1-1,once,.,TGTGCCAGCAGTCCGAGGGACACCGAGAACACTGAAGCTTTCTTT,CASSPRDTENTEAFF
TRBV5-1,TRBJ2-1,.,.,TGCGCCAGCAGCTTGGCGGTTAGCTCCTACAATGAGCAGTTCTTC,CASSLAVSSYNEQFF
TRBV14,TRBJ1-5,.,.,TGTGCCAGCAGCCACGACTTCGGAGGCCAGCCCCAGCATTTT,CASSHDFGGQPQHF
TRBV6-1,TRBJ1-5,.,TRBD1,TGTGCCAGCAGTGAGGACAGGTATAGCAATCAGCCCCAGCATTTT,CASSEDRYSNQPQHF
TRBV27,TRBJ1-5,.,.,TGTGCCAGCAGGGGTTATAGCAATCAGCCCCAGCATTTT,CASRGYSNQPQHF
TRBV11-2,TRBJ2-5,.,TRBD2,TGTGCCAGCAGCCGGGAGGGGAGTTTTCAAGAGACCCAGTACTTC,CASSREGSFQETQYF
TRBV11-3,TRBJ2-2,once,TRBD1,TGTGCCAGCAGTTTAACGGGACAGGGGACCGGGGAGCTGTTTTTT,CASSLTGQGTGELFF
TRBV28,TRBJ2-7,once,.,TGTGCCAGCATCGGTCAGGCAGACTACGAGCAGTACTTC,CASIGQADYEQYF
TRBV18,TRBJ2-7,.,.,TGTGCCAGCTCACCACCTTCCAGATCTCGCTACGAGCAGTACTTC,CASSPPSRSRYEQYF
TRBV25-1,TRBJ2-1,.,.,TGTGCCAGCAGTTCCCTCGGGGTGACCCGTGCGGATGAGCAGTTCTTC,CASSSLGVTRADEQFF
TRBV9,TRBJ2-7,.,TRBD2,TGTGCCAGCAGCGTAGTAGCGGGAGACGGGGAGCAGTACTTC,CASSVVAGDGEQYF
TRBV18,TRBJ2-3,.,.,TGTGCCAGCTCCGGTGAATCAGATACGCAGTATTTT,CASSGESDTQYF